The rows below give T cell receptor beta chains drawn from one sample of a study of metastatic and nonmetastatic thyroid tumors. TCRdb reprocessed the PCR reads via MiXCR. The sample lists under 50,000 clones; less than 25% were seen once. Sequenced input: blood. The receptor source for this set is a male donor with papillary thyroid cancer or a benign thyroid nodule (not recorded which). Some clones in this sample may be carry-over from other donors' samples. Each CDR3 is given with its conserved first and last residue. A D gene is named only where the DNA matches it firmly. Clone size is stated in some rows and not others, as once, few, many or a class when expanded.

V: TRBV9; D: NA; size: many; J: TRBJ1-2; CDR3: CASSSSTGSFYGYTF; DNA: TGTGCCAGCAGCTCCTCAACAGGATCTTTCTATGGCTACACCTTC
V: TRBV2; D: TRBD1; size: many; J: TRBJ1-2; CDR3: CASTLDRGYGYTF; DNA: TGTGCCAGCACCCTAGACAGGGGCTATGGCTACACCTTC
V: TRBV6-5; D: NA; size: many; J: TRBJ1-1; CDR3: CASSYSILLTEAFF; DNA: TGTGCCAGCAGTTACTCGATTTTGCTCACTGAAGCTTTCTTT
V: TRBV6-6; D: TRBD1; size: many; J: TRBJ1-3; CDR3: CASSYSRPGGSSSGNTIYF; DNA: TGTGCCAGCAGTTACTCGAGACCAGGGGGATCTAGCTCTGGAAACACCATATATTTT
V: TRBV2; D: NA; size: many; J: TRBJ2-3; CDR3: CASSSASRVDTQYF; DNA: TGTGCCAGCAGTTCAGCCTCTAGGGTAGATACGCAGTATTTT
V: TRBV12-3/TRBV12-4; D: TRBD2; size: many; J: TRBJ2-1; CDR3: CASTLGTSGYNEQFF; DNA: TGTGCCAGCACCCTGGGGACTAGCGGCTACAATGAGCAGTTCTTC
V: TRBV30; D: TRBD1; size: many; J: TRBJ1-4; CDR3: CAWGQGEGKDEKLFF; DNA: TGTGCCTGGGGACAGGGTGAGGGGAAGGATGAAAAACTGTTTTTT
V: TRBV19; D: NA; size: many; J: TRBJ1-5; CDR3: CASSLKGSSNQPQHF; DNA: TGTGCCAGTAGTCTGAAGGGGTCTAGCAATCAGCCCCAGCATTTT
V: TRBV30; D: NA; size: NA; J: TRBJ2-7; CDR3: CAWSVGYEPYF; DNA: TGTGCCTGGAGTGTGGGTTACGAGCCGTACTTC
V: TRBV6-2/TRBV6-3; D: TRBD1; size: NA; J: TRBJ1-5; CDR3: CASSYGQGDQPQHF; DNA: TGTGCCAGCAGTTACGGGCAGGGGGACCAGCCCCAGCATTTT
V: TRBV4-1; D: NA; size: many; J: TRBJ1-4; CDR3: CASSQDWPLPGPNEKLFF; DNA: TGCGCCAGCAGCCAAGATTGGCCGCTTCCGGGACCTAATGAAAAACTGTTTTTT
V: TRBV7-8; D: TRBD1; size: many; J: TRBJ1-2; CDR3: CASSPTVQGAYGYTF; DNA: TGTGCCAGCAGCCCTACAGTCCAGGGGGCCTATGGCTACACCTTC
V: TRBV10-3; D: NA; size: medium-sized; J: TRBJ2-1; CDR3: CAIKGPPVGEQFF; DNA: TGTGCCATCAAGGGTCCCCCAGTTGGTGAGCAGTTCTTC
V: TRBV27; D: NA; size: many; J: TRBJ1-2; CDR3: CASSPDFFYGNYGYTF; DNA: TGTGCCAGCAGTCCGGACTTTTTTTACGGCAACTATGGCTACACCTTC
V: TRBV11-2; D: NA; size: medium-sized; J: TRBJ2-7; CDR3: CASSREINLYEQYF; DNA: TGTGCCAGCAGCCGGGAAATCAACCTTTACGAGCAGTACTTC
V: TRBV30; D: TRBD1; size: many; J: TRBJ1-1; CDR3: CAWRAQGYTEAFF; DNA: TGTGCCTGGAGAGCACAGGGGTACACTGAAGCTTTCTTT
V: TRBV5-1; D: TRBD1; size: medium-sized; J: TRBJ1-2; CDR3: CASSPGGWTRYGYTF; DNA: TGCGCCAGCAGCCCAGGGGGGTGGACCCGATATGGCTACACCTTC
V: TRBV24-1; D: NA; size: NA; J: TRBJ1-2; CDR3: CATLIQLKMNGYTF; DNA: TGTGCCACCCTCATTCAATTGAAGATGAATGGCTACACCTTC
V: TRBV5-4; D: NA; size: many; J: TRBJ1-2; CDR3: CASSPTGQRRNYGYTF; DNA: TGTGCCAGCAGCCCAACCGGACAGCGCCGAAACTATGGCTACACCTTC
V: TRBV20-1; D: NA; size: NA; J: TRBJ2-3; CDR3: CSALDGEWVTDTQYF; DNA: TGCAGTGCTTTAGACGGGGAGTGGGTCACAGATACGCAGTATTTT
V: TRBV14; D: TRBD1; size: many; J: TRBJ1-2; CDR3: CASSQTGAPGYTF; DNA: TGTGCCAGCAGCCAAACAGGGGCGCCTGGCTACACCTTC
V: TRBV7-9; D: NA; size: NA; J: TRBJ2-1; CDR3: CSISYAGGGEQFF; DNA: TGTTCCATCAGCTACGCAGGTGGGGGTGAGCAGTTCTTC
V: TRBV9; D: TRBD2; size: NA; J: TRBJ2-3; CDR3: CASSVLWTSGGDTQYF; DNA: TGTGCCAGCAGCGTTCTATGGACTAGCGGGGGGGATACGCAGTATTTT
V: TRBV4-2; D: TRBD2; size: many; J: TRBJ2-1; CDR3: CASSQLNPKTSGPYNEQFF; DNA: TGTGCCAGCAGCCAATTAAACCCAAAAACTAGCGGCCCATACAATGAGCAGTTCTTC
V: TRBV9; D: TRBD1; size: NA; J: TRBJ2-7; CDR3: CASSVGDRGVYEQYF; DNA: TGTGCCAGCAGCGTAGGGGACAGGGGAGTATACGAGCAGTACTTC
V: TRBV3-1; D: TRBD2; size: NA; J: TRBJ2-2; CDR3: CASSQRTSVAGELFF; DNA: TGTGCCAGCAGCCAGAGGACTAGCGTGGCCGGGGAGCTGTTTTTT
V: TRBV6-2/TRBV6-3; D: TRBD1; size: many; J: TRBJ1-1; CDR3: CASSKQGAVAFF; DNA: TGTGCCAGCAGCAAACAGGGGGCCGTGGCTTTCTTT
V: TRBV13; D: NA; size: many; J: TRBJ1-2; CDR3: CASSLGPNYGYTF; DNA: TGTGCCAGCAGCTTAGGCCCCAACTATGGCTACACCTTC
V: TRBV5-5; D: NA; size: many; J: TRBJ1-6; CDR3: CASSSLLSSYNSPLHF; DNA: TGTGCCAGCAGCTCGCTCCTTAGCTCCTATAATTCACCCCTCCACTTT
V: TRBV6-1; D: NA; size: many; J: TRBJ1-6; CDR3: CASGISYNSPLHF; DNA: TGTGCCAGCGGTATCTCCTATAATTCACCCCTCCACTTT
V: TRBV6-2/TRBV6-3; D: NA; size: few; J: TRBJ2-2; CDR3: CASSPFIGELFF; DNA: TGTGCCAGCAGCCCGTTTATAGGGGAGCTGTTTTTT
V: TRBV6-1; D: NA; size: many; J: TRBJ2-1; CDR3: CASRGPEDNEQFF; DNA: TGTGCCAGCAGGGGGCCAGAAGACAATGAGCAGTTCTTC
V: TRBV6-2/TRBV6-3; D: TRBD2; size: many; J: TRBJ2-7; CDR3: CASSYSGGPYEQYF; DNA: TGTGCCAGCAGTTACTCGGGAGGGCCCTACGAGCAGTACTTC
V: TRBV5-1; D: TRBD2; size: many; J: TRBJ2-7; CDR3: CASRAEGLATYEQYF; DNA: TGCGCCAGCAGGGCAGAAGGACTAGCTACCTACGAGCAGTACTTC
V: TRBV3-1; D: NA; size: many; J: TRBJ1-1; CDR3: CASSLGTVNTEAFF; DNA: TGTGCCAGCAGCCTGGGGACGGTGAACACTGAAGCTTTCTTT
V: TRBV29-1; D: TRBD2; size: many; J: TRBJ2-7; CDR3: CSVEEPTSGTSYEQYF; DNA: TGCAGCGTTGAAGAACCCACTAGCGGGACCTCCTACGAGCAGTACTTC
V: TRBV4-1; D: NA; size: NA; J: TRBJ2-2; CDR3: CASSQGARWAGELFF; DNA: TGCGCCAGCAGCCAAGGGGCCCGGTGGGCCGGGGAGCTGTTTTTT